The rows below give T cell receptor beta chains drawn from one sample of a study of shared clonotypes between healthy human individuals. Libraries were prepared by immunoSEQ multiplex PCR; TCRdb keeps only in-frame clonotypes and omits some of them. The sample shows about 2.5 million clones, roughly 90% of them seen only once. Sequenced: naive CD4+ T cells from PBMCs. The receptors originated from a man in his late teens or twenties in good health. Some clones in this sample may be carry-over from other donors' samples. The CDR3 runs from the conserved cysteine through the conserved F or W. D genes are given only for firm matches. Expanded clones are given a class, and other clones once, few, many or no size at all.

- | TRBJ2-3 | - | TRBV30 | CAWALMSHPPPDTQYF | TGTGCCTGGGCCTTGATGAGCCACCCCCCCCCAGATACGCAGTATTTT
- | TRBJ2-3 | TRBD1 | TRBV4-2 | CASSQVSGQLFADTQYF | TGTGCCAGCAGCCAAGTTTCGGGACAGTTATTTGCAGATACGCAGTATTTT
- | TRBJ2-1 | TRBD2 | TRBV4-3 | CASSQVLSGSRYNEQFF | TGCGCCAGCAGCCAAGTACTAAGCGGGAGCCGGTACAATGAGCAGTTCTTC
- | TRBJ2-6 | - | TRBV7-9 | CASSPPGLSGANVLTF | TGTGCCAGCAGCCCCCCGGGGCTCTCTGGGGCCAACGTCCTGACTTTC
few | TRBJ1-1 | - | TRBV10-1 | CASEPGPGTEAFF | TGCGCCAGCGAACCGGGCCCAGGAACTGAAGCTTTCTTT
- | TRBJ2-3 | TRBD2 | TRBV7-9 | CASSSGLAADTQYF | TGTGCCAGCAGCTCGGGACTAGCGGCAGATACGCAGTATTTT
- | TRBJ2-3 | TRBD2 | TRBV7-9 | CASSLTSGITDTQYF | TGTGCCAGCAGCCTCACTAGCGGCATCACAGATACGCAGTATTTT
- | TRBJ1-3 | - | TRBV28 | CASSFTSQPHTIYF | TGTGCCAGCAGTTTCACTTCCCAACCCCACACCATATATTTT
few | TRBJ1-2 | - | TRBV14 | CASSQDTGYGYTF | TGTGCCAGCAGCCAAGATACCGGTTATGGCTACACCTTC
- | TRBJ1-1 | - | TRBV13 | CASSPRVLKNTEAFF | TGTGCCAGCAGCCCCCGGGTCCTCAAGAATACTGAAGCTTTCTTT
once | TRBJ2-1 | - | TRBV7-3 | CASSLGTTPDNEQFF | TGTGCCAGCAGCTTAGGGACCACCCCAGATAATGAGCAGTTCTTC
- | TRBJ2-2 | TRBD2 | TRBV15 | CATSRGGGLFF | TGTGCCACCAGCAGAGGGGGGGGGCTGTTTTTT
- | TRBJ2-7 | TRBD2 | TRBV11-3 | CASSRGRLGEQYF | TGTGCCAGCAGCCGCGGGAGACTGGGCGAGCAGTACTTC
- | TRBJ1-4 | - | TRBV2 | CASSPNERKLFF | TGTGCCAGCAGTCCTAATGAGAGGAAACTGTTTTTT
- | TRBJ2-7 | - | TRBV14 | CASSQPLSYEQYF | TGTGCCAGCAGCCAACCCCTCTCCTACGAGCAGTACTTC
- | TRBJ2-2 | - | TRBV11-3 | CASSLQVTGELFF | TGTGCCAGCAGCTTGCAGGTCACCGGGGAGCTGTTTTTT
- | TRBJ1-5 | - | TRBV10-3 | CAISQGTSADQPQHF | TGTGCCATCAGTCAAGGTACTTCAGCGGATCAGCCCCAGCATTTT